The entry below describes one TCR beta chain. This clonotype came up many times. Its antigen is not yet known. Base qualities are missing; no much larger clone stands one base away. The TCR beta CDR3 regions were amplified from RNA transcripts. For the first round of RT-PCR on the TCR CDR3, the HTBI primer set was used together with the Qiagen OneStep RT-PCR kit. Libraries were constructed in a second round of multiplex PCR, after which size selection and purification were carried out. The libraries were sequenced on an Illumina HiSeq2000 using paired-end 100 bp reads. The paper's processing steps were these. SOAPnuke was used to process the raw data, with reads discarded if the reads contained adapters or uncalled bases, had a mean Phred below 15, or lacked an exact constant-primer or identifier match. High-quality paired reads were merged with COPE v1.2.5, and unique nucleotide sequences were defined as clonotypes. Clonotypes were aligned to IMGT TRBV, TRBD and TRBJ reference segments using MiTCR v1.1. The analysis included only V-J combinations with a frequency above 0.0001, which together covered around 99% of the repertoires. A TCS score was defined as the ratio of F50 (clonal expansion) to E x V (chaos), with BLOSUM62-based TCRdist applied between CDR3 peptides within each V-J. Welch's t-statistics and random forest reduced 514 V-J features to fewer than 15, which were used in a naive Bayes classifier (R e1071). Through fastp at Q25 and MiXCR, TCRdb rebuilt clones from the public reads, retaining in-frame beta chains. One record per CDR3 amino acid sequence lists the most common genes and DNA. Clone size and V and J calls follow TCRdb, not the original study. The sample records 200,000 to 300,000 distinct CDR3 sequences, over 15% of which are singletons. The leading ten clones occupy under 35% of the sample.

In the ophthalmopathy patients, disease was moderately to severely active, with a Clinical Activity Score of 3 or more, a NOSPECS grade of 4 or more, and a duration of less than 3 months. Exclusion was applied to patients with uncontrolled infections, other autoimmune diseases, pregnancy or lactation. Diagnoses were established on the basis of clinical symptoms, serum thyroxine and TRAb, thyroid ultrasound, and orbital computed tomography. PBMCs were separated from 10 ml of fresh peripheral blood using Ficoll-Paque density gradient centrifugation. Total RNA was extracted using Trizol reagent, and RNA quality was assessed on an Agilent 2100 Bioanalyzer. The data belong to a study of T cells in Graves' hyperthyroidism and ophthalmopathy (dated by TCRdb to between 2018 and 2021). A note on the overall study: Peripheral blood was sampled at the time of initial diagnosis, prior to any treatment. TCR V-J signatures able to tell the groups apart were searched for in a discovery cohort of 100 patients, of whom over 40 had Graves' ophthalmopathy and about 60 had stable Graves' hyperthyroidism. An independent validation cohort of around 19 hyperthyroidism patients and roughly 16 patients who later progressed to ophthalmopathy tested prospective prediction of ophthalmopathy. The 85 to 100 discovery patients were randomly split 7:3 into training and test sets. In addition, the study compared T-cell repertoires in thyroid tissue and in blood from roughly 6 Graves' hyperthyroidism patients. Once sampling was done, hyperthyroidism patients were given methimazole at a starting dose of 30 mg daily, whereas ophthalmopathy patients were given high-dose intravenous methylprednisolone. The paper reports TCR Vbeta CDR3 sequencing of roughly 140 peripheral blood samples: around 45 ophthalmopathy, roughly 74 hyperthyroidism and 17 progressor patients. What the research found in general, with its limitations: In validation, the model predicted progression to ophthalmopathy with 55% to 71% sensitivity and approximately 78% specificity, a median of roughly seven months before onset. A model built on a 13 V-J signature distinguished ophthalmopathy from stable hyperthyroidism, reaching about 88% sensitivity and approximately 83% specificity in cross-validation and 80%/75% in testing. Blood samples also contained most of the expanded thyroid clonotypes (frequency above 0.001), which suggests that blood repertoires may reflect thyroid immune responses. Sample size was not statistically predetermined, and blinding of investigators to group allocation was not performed.

V is pruned by 2 bases and J by 9 bases, leaving 16 bases of the junction without a gene match. There are 17 amino acids in the CDR3, from cysteine to phenylalanine inclusive. Only the CDR3 portion is preserved as DNA: 51 bases, with reading frame beginning at the first base. CDR1 and CDR2 (MNHEY, SVGAGI) derive from the germline V gene. The sequenced material came from blood. This sequence uses TRBV6-5 and TRBJ2-7; 10 central bases correspond to TRBD2. The receptor was isolated from a woman under 30 with Graves' ophthalmopathy. At the DNA level, the sequence is TGTGCCAGCAGTTACGGGCAAGGCCTAGCGGGAGCACCGGTGCAGTACTTC. Translated, it reads CASSYGQGLAGAPVQYF.